The 2 T cell receptor beta chains in this list originate from one sample, sequenced in a study of shared clonotypes between healthy human individuals. TCRdb's copy holds only in-frame clones and misses some; the assay was immunoSEQ multiplex PCR. The sample has about 2.4 million clones, more than 85% seen once. Sequenced: naive CD4+ T cells from PBMCs. Subset described: CD45RA+ positively selected. The receptors derive from a man younger than 35 in good health. Some clones in this sample may be carry-over from other donors' samples.

Regarding this clone: One end of the junction varies from germline; a read error may be responsible. The chain couples TRBV30 to TRBJ1-4; a possible D gene is TRBD1 (5 bases). Germline-derived CDR1 and CDR2 are GTSNPN and SVGIG (reference sequence). The CDR3 extends over 18 amino acids. CDR3 loop: CACSGGPTGLAREGKLFF. CDR3 coding DNA: TGTGCCTGCAGTGGGGGACCCACCGGACTAGCGCGGGAGGGAAAACTGTTTTTT.

The chain couples TRBV11-3 to TRBJ1-3; no clear D. CDR3 size: 15 residues. Germline V gene data show CDR1 as SGHNT and CDR2 as YENEEA. V shed 1 base and J shed 0 bases, with 7 bases lying between them. The CDR3 spells CASSLAADSGNTIYF. DNA of the CDR3: TGTGCCAGCAGCTTAGCGGCAGACTCTGGAAACACCATATATTTT.